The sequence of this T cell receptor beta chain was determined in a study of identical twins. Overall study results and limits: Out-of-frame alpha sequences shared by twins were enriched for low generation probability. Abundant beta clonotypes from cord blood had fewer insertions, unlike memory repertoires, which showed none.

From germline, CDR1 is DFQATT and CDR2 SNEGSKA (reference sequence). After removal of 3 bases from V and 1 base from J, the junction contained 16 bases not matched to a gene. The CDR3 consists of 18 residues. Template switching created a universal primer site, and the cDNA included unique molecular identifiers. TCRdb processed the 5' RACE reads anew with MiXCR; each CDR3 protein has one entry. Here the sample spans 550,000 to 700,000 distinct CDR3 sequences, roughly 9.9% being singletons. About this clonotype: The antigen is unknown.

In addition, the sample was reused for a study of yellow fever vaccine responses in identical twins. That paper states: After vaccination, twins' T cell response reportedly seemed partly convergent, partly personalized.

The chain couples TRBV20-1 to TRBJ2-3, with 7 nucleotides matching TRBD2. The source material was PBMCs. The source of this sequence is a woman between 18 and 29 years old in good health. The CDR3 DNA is TGCAGTGCTAGTGGGTTAGGCGGGAGATCAGGAGGCACAGATACGCAGTATTTT. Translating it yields CSASGLGGRSGGTDTQYF.